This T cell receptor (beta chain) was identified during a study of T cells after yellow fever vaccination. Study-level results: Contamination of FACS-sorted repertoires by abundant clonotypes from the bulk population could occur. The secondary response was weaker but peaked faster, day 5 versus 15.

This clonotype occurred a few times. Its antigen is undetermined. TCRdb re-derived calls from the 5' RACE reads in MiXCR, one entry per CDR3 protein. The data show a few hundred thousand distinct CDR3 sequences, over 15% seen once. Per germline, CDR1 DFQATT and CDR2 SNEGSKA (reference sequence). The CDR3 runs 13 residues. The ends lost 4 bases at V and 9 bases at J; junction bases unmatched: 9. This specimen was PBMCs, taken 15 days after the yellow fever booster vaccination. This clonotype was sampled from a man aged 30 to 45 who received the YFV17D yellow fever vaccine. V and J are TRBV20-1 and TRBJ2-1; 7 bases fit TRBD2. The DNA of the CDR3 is TGCAGTGCTACCGTCGGGGCTAGCGGTGAGCAGTTCTTC. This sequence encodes CSATVGASGEQFF.